The T cell receptor beta chain described here comes from a study of identical twins. Details on this clonotype: As yet, its antigen is unknown.

The cDNA had a unique molecular identifier and a template-switch universal primer site. TCRdb re-called the 5' RACE reads through MiXCR, storing one row per CDR3 protein. The table lists about 240,000 distinct CDR3 sequences, more than 9.5% of them singletons. Overall study results and limits: Surplus twin overlap in beta out-of-frame sequences was less pronounced. The conclusions drew on cross-sectional statistical analysis instead of tracking the same donors.

These records were also assigned to another study, of yellow fever vaccine responses in identical twins.

The receptor's source is a woman aged 18 to 35 in good health. Sequenced material: memory (CD45RO+) T cells sorted from blood.

The CDR3 nucleotides read TGTGCCAGCAGTCACCACTTAGGGTACGAGCAGTACTTC. It codes for CASSHHLGYEQYF. The V call is TRBV28, the J call TRBJ2-7; no definite D call. Trimming cost V 5 bases and J 4 bases, with 12 bases left between them. The germline V gene encodes CDR1 MDHEN and CDR2 SYDVKM. There are 13 residues in the CDR3.